The rows below give T cell receptor beta chains drawn from one sample of a study of cytotoxic CD8 clonotypes in ibrutinib-treated CLL. Using immunoSEQ multiplex PCR, the repertoire was profiled, and TCRdb retains in-frame clones only, with some absent. In the table there are around 310,000 clones, around four fifths of which are singletons. The starting material was PBMCs, obtained before ibrutinib treatment. These receptor sequences come from a human donor with chronic lymphocytic leukemia. Each CDR3 is given with its conserved first and last residue. The order of the fields is D gene, J gene, V gene, clone size, CDR3 protein, CDR3 DNA. D genes are given only for firm matches. Not all rows give a size; the values are once, few, many and, for expanded clones, a class.

>-|TRBJ1-2|TRBV4-1|few
CASSPPLEGFTF
TGCGCCAGCAGCCCCCCTCTAGAGGGGTTCACCTTC
>-|TRBJ2-7|TRBV6-5|-
CASTSPQGISYEQYF
TGTGCCAGCACCTCCCCACAGGGAATCTCCTACGAGCAGTACTTC
>TRBD2|TRBJ2-1|TRBV9|few
CASSVSGRTYNEQFF
TGTGCCAGCAGCGTGAGCGGGAGGACCTACAATGAGCAGTTCTTC
>-|TRBJ2-3|TRBV11-1|few
CASSLAQRQYF
TGTGCCAGCAGCTTGGCCCAACGTCAGTATTTT
>TRBD2|TRBJ2-1|TRBV19|few
CASSSWGGFPDNEQFF
TGTGCCAGTAGTTCTTGGGGGGGATTCCCCGACAATGAGCAGTTCTTC
>-|TRBJ2-5|TRBV2|once
CASSLDVAEETQYF
TGTGCCAGCAGTCTCGACGTCGCGGAAGAGACCCAGTACTTC
>TRBD2|TRBJ2-3|TRBV19|-
CASRLGLAATDTQYF
TGTGCCAGTAGATTGGGGCTAGCGGCCACAGATACGCAGTATTTT
>TRBD1|TRBJ2-7|TRBV28|-
CASRTQGVSYEQYF
TGTGCCAGCAGGACACAGGGGGTCTCCTACGAGCAGTACTTC
>-|TRBJ2-2|TRBV2|-
CASSEVRRNTGELFF
TGTGCCAGCAGTGAAGTTCGCCGGAACACCGGGGAGCTGTTTTTT
>TRBD2|TRBJ2-7|TRBV14|-
CASSPRDGGYEQYF
TGTGCCAGCAGCCCACGGGACGGGGGGTACGAGCAGTACTTC
>TRBD2|TRBJ2-7|TRBV18|few
CASSPGAGGDEQYF
TGTGCCAGCTCACCAGGTGCGGGAGGCGACGAGCAGTACTTC
>TRBD1|TRBJ1-1|TRBV29-1|once
CSLGSGQGGTEAFF
TGCAGCCTTGGGTCGGGACAGGGAGGAACTGAAGCTTTCTTT
>-|TRBJ2-3|TRBV4-3|-
CASSQGGEGTQYF
TGCGCCAGCAGCCAAGGAGGAGAGGGTACGCAGTATTTT
>TRBD1|TRBJ2-4|TRBV4-2|-
CASSQEWDRDKNIQYF
TGTGCCAGCAGCCAAGAGTGGGACAGAGACAAAAACATTCAGTACTTC
>TRBD2|TRBJ2-1|TRBV30|-
CAWEMSGRAFYNEQFF
TGTGCCTGGGAAATGAGCGGGAGGGCCTTTTACAATGAGCAGTTCTTC
>-|TRBJ2-5|TRBV28|-
CASSSGTLRETQYF
TGTGCCAGCAGTTCCGGGACACTCAGAGAGACCCAGTACTTC
>-|TRBJ2-1|TRBV9|-
CASSVSGYNEQFF
TGTGCCAGCAGCGTATCAGGTTACAATGAGCAGTTCTTC
>-|TRBJ1-1|TRBV30|-
CAWSSLRGNTEAFF
TGTGCCTGGAGTTCCCTACGTGGGAACACTGAAGCTTTCTTT
>TRBD1|TRBJ1-3|TRBV2|-
CASNTGGALGNTIYF
TGTGCCAGCAATACAGGGGGCGCCTTGGGAAACACCATATATTTT
>TRBD1|TRBJ2-7|TRBV27|-
CASSLAGQGAGVYEQYF
TGTGCCAGCAGTTTAGCGGGACAGGGGGCTGGAGTCTACGAGCAGTACTTC
>-|TRBJ2-5|TRBV4-3|-
CASSRQTIGETQYF
TGCGCCAGCAGTCGACAGACGATTGGGGAGACCCAGTACTTC
>-|TRBJ1-1|TRBV19|few
CASSIGGGRSTEAFF
TGTGCCAGTAGTATAGGTGGGGGGCGAAGCACTGAAGCTTTCTTT
>-|TRBJ1-4|TRBV30|-
CAWSVHPGEKLFF
TGTGCCTGGAGTGTACATCCGGGGGAAAAACTGTTTTTT
>TRBD1|TRBJ1-5|TRBV5-1|-
CASSSTDRGLVKPQHF
TGCGCCAGCAGCTCCACGGACAGGGGGCTCGTCAAGCCCCAGCATTTT
>-|TRBJ2-1|TRBV6-5|once
CASSYSAGREQFF
TGTGCCAGCAGTTACTCGGCAGGGCGGGAGCAGTTCTTC
>TRBD2|TRBJ2-7|TRBV11-3|-
CASSLGEGPNEQYF
TGTGCCAGCAGCTTAGGGGAGGGTCCTAACGAGCAGTACTTC
>TRBD2|TRBJ2-7|TRBV7-2|-
CASSLGLAGESYEQYF
TGTGCCAGCAGCTTGGGACTAGCGGGAGAGTCCTACGAGCAGTACTTC
>-|TRBJ2-7|TRBV6-4|-
CASMGDVTRGEQYF
TGTGCCAGCATGGGGGACGTAACTCGGGGCGAGCAGTACTTC
>TRBD1|TRBJ1-5|TRBV12-5|-
CASVQGDRDIQPQHF
TGTGCTAGTGTCCAAGGAGACAGGGATATTCAGCCCCAGCATTTT
>-|TRBJ2-2|TRBV25-1|few
CASSEHSNTGELFF
TGTGCCAGCAGTGAGCACAGTAACACCGGGGAGCTGTTTTTT
>TRBD2|TRBJ2-6|TRBV27|-
CASSYLGLAGGRGANVLTF
TGTGCCAGCAGTTACCTCGGACTAGCGGGAGGACGTGGGGCCAACGTCCTGACTTTC
>TRBD1|TRBJ1-2|TRBV4-1|few
CASSQVLGTGYGYTF
TGCGCCAGCAGCCAAGTATTAGGGACAGGCTATGGCTACACCTTC
>-|TRBJ1-3|TRBV29-1|few
CSVERQAGNTIYF
TGCAGCGTTGAAAGGCAGGCTGGAAACACCATATATTTT
>-|TRBJ2-4|TRBV28|once
CASRLWGPGAKNIQYF
TGTGCCAGCAGGCTTTGGGGACCGGGAGCCAAAAACATTCAGTACTTC
>-|TRBJ2-7|TRBV13|-
CASSPFSYEQYF
TGTGCCAGCAGCCCCTTCTCCTACGAGCAGTACTTC
>TRBD2|TRBJ2-3|TRBV6-1|-
CASSEVAGVDSDTQYF
TGTGCCAGCAGTGAAGTGGCGGGAGTCGACTCAGATACGCAGTATTTT
>-|TRBJ2-3|TRBV6-1|few
CASSEPGRVPDTQYF
TGTGCCAGCAGTGAACCAGGGCGGGTACCAGATACGCAGTATTTT
>-|TRBJ1-5|TRBV28|few
CASSLTSYSNQPQHF
TGTGCCAGCAGTTTAACATCTTATAGCAATCAGCCCCAGCATTTT
>TRBD2|TRBJ2-3|TRBV30|-
CARTSGSGGGADTQYF
TGTGCCAGGACTAGCGGGAGTGGAGGTGGGGCAGATACGCAGTATTTT
>-|TRBJ1-1|TRBV2|-
CASSWTNTEAFF
TGTGCCAGCAGCTGGACGAACACTGAAGCTTTCTTT
>-|TRBJ2-7|TRBV10-3|few
CAISDQRVGQYF
TGTGCCATCAGTGATCAGAGGGTCGGGCAGTACTTC
>-|TRBJ2-3|TRBV7-3|-
CASSVTSGSTQYF
TGTGCCAGCAGCGTAACTAGTGGGTCTACGCAGTATTTT
>TRBD2|TRBJ2-7|TRBV7-2|-
CASSLRLAGGEGYEQYF
TGTGCCAGCAGCTTGCGACTAGCGGGAGGGGAAGGGTACGAGCAGTACTTC
>-|TRBJ2-7|TRBV5-1|-
CASSWRDSPYEQYF
TGCGCCAGCAGCTGGCGGGACAGCCCATACGAGCAGTACTTC
>-|TRBJ1-1|TRBV27|-
CASSLTGANTEAFF
TGTGCCAGCAGTTTGACAGGAGCTAACACTGAAGCTTTCTTT
>-|TRBJ2-3|TRBV5-6|-
CASSQDPDTQYF
TGTGCCAGCAGCCAGGACCCAGATACGCAGTATTTT
>-|TRBJ2-7|TRBV5-5|-
CASSLGMGRYEQYF
TGTGCCAGCAGCTTGGGCATGGGGAGGTACGAGCAGTACTTC
>-|TRBJ2-5|TRBV2|-
CASSEPRDIETQYF
TGTGCCAGCAGTGAGCCCCGGGATATCGAGACCCAGTACTTC
>TRBD2|TRBJ2-1|TRBV12-5|-
CASGTRLASLLEQFF
TGTGCTAGTGGTACCCGACTAGCATCACTTTTGGAGCAGTTCTTC
>-|TRBJ2-7|TRBV27|-
CASSLTESIYEQYF
TGTGCCAGCAGTTTAACCGAGAGCATATACGAGCAGTACTTC
>-|TRBJ2-1|TRBV5-1|-
CASSLSSRYEQFF
TGCGCCAGCAGCTTATCTAGTAGGTATGAGCAGTTCTTC
>-|TRBJ2-5|TRBV7-9|-
CASSLGSGSFQETQYF
TGTGCCAGCAGCTTAGGTAGTGGTTCCTTTCAAGAGACCCAGTACTTC